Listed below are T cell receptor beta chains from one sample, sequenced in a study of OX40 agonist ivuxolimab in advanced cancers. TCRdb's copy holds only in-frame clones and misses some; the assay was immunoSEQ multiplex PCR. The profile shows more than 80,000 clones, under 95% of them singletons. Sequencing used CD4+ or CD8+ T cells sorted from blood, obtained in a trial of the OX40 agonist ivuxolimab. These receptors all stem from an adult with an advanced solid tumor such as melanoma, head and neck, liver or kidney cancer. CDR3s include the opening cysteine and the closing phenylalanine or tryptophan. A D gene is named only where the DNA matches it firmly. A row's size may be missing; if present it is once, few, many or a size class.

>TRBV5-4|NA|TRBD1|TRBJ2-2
TGTGCCAGCAGCTACGGACAGGGCGCGGTCACCGGGGAGCTGTTTTTT
CASSYGQGAVTGELFF
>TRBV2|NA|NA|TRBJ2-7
TGTGCCAGCAAGCTCCTAGCCCACGAGCAGTACTTC
CASKLLAHEQYF
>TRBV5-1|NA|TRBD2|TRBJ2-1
TGCGCCAGCAGCTTGGGACTAGCCGCGAATGAGCAGTTCTTC
CASSLGLAANEQFF
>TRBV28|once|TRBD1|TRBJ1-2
TGTGCCAGCAGGTCCGGGACAGCCTTCCCCTATGGCTACACCTTC
CASRSGTAFPYGYTF
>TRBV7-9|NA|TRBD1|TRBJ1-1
TGTGCCAGCCCCCCGGACCAGTGGGACAGGGCTACGAACACTGAAGCTTTCTTT
CASPPDQWDRATNTEAFF
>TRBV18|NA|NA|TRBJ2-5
TGTGCCAGCTCACCGGGAAGACAAGAGACCCAGTACTTC
CASSPGRQETQYF
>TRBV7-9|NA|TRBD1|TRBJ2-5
TGTGCCAGCAGCTTAGGATTAGGGGGCTTGACCCAGTACTTC
CASSLGLGGLTQYF
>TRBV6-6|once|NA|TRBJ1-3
TGTGCCAGCAGTAAGGAGACAGCTGGAAACACCATATATTTT
CASSKETAGNTIYF
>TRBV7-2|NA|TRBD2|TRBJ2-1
TGTGCCAGCAGCTTAGCACCATTGGGACTAGCTGCCGAGCAGTTCTTC
CASSLAPLGLAAEQFF
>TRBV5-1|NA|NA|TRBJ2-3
TGCGCCAGCAGCTTTAGTAGCCAACTCACAGATACGCAGTATTTT
CASSFSSQLTDTQYF
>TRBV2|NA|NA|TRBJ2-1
TGTGCCAGCAGGGATTCAGCCGGTAATGAGCAGTTCTTC
CASRDSAGNEQFF
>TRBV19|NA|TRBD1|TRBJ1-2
TGTGCCAGTAAGACCACAGGGGGCTATGGCTACACCTTC
CASKTTGGYGYTF
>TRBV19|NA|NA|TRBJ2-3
TGTGCCACCAGTAAGAACGAAGATACGCAGTATTTT
CATSKNEDTQYF
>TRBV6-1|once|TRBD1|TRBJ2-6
TGTGCCAGCAGTGAAGGGGACAGGGTTGCTGGGGCCAACGTCCTGACTTTC
CASSEGDRVAGANVLTF
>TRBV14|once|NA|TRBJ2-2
NA
CASSQAPFGAGELFF
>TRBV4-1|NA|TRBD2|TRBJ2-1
TGCGCCAGCAGCCGTCTAGCGGGGAACGGCAATGAGCAGTTCTTC
CASSRLAGNGNEQFF
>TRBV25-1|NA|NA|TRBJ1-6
TGTGCCAGCTCAGAACCCTATTCCCCTTCACCCCTCCACTTT
CASSEPYSPSPLHF
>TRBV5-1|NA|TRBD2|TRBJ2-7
TGCGCCAGCAGCTTGGAAAGCGGGAGGGCCTACGAGCAGTACTTC
CASSLESGRAYEQYF
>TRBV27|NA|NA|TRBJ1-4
TGTGCCAGCAGTTTGGTTTGGCCCTCTAATGAAAAACTGTTTTTT
CASSLVWPSNEKLFF
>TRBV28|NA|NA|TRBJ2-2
TGTGCCAGCAGTTTTGGGGGGGCCACCGGGGAGCTGTTTTTT
CASSFGGATGELFF
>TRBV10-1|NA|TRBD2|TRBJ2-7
TGCGCCAGCAGTACGAGCGGGAGTTACGAGCAGTACTTC
CASSTSGSYEQYF
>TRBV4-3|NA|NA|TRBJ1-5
TGCGCCAGCAGCCAAGCTTACAGGGAGAATCAGCCCCAGCATTTT
CASSQAYRENQPQHF
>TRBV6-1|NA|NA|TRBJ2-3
TGTGCCAGCAGTGAAGTCGGGGGCGTCTCAGATACGCAGTATTTT
CASSEVGGVSDTQYF
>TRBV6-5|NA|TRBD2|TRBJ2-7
TGTGCCAGCAGTTACAAGCGGGAGGGCCCCTACGAGCAGTACTTC
CASSYKREGPYEQYF
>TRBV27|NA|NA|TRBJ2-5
TGTGCCAGCAGTCTGAAGGGGGGGTTCGCATACGAGACCCAGTACTTC
CASSLKGGFAYETQYF
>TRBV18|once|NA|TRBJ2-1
TGTGCCAGCTCACCCGGTCTGACACAGGGCAATGAGCAGTTCTTC
CASSPGLTQGNEQFF
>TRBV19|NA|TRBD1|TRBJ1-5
TGTGCCAGTGGAGGACAGGGGAATCAGCCCCAGCATTTT
CASGGQGNQPQHF
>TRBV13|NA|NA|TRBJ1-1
TGTGCCAGCAGCTTAGGTGGGCGCGGCACTGAAGCTTTCTTT
CASSLGGRGTEAFF
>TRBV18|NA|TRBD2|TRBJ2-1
TGTGCCAGCTCACCGGAAGCGGGAGGGACCTACAATGAGCAGTTCTTC
CASSPEAGGTYNEQFF
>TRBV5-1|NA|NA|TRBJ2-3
TGCGCCAGCAGCTCCAGAGCGGTCCTAAGCACAGATACGCAGTATTTT
CASSSRAVLSTDTQYF
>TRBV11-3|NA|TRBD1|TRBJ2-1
TGTGCCAGCAGCCCCCCAGGGACAGGGGGGATTGAGCAGTTCTTC
CASSPPGTGGIEQFF
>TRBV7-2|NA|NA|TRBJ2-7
TGTGCCAGCAGCTTAGGTTATTGGCCGTACTTC
CASSLGYWPYF
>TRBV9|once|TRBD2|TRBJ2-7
TGTGCCAGCAGCCTCCAAGCGGGGCTAGCGGGACGCGAGCAGTACTTC
CASSLQAGLAGREQYF
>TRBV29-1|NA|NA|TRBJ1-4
TGCAGCGTACAACCACTGGGAATGAGTGAAAAACTGTTTTTT
CSVQPLGMSEKLFF
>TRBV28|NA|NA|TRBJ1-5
TGTGCCAGCAGCTCCCACGGGGGCCAGAATCAGCCCCAGCATTTT
CASSSHGGQNQPQHF
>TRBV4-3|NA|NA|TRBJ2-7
TGCGCCAGCAGCCAAGATCACGAGGGCCTCAGCTCCTACGAGCAGTACTTC
CASSQDHEGLSSYEQYF
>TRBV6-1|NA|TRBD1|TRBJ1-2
TGTGCCAGCAGGGAATCCGGGACAGGGTTTTACTATGGCTACACCTTC
CASRESGTGFYYGYTF
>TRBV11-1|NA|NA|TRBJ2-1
TGTGCCAGCAGCTTAGATCCAGACACATACAATGAGCAGTTCTTC
CASSLDPDTYNEQFF
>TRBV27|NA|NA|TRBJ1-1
TGTGCCAGCCGTCAAAAACATACAGGCCTCACTGAAGCTTTCTTT
CASRQKHTGLTEAFF
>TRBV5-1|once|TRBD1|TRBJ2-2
TGCGCCAGCAGCTGGGACAGCACGTCGAACACCGGGGAGCTGTTTTTT
CASSWDSTSNTGELFF
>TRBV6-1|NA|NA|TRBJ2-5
TGTGCCAGCAGTGGTGCGGGACGGTTTCAAGAGACCCAGTACTTC
CASSGAGRFQETQYF
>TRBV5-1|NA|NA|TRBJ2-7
TGCGCCAGCAGCCAGCTGCAGAACTACGAGCAGTACTTC
CASSQLQNYEQYF
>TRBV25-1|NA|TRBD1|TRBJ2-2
TGTGCCAGCAGGAGGGCCGCAGGGGGGAACACCGGGGAGCTGTTTTTT
CASRRAAGGNTGELFF
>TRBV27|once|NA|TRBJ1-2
TGTGCCAGCAGTCCCCCCGGGACCGTACGCGGCGGCTACACCTTC
CASSPPGTVRGGYTF
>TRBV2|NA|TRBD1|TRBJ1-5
TGTGCCAGCAGTGAAGACAGGGGTGAGCAGCCCCAGCATTTT
CASSEDRGEQPQHF
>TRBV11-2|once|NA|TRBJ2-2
TGTGCCAGCAGCCTAAGGACCGCCGGGGAGCTGTTTTTT
CASSLRTAGELFF
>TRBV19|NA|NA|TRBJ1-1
TGTGCCAGTAGTATACGTGGGGATAACACTGAAGCTTTCTTT
CASSIRGDNTEAFF
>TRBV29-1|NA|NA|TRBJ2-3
TGCAGCGTTGATGGCCGCCCAGTCACAGATACGCAGTATTTT
CSVDGRPVTDTQYF